Described below is a single T cell receptor (beta chain) sequence and its context. Its specificity is not known. The source of the sample is a study of T cell repertoires in cytomegalovirus infection. Overall study context: The authors used CMV epitopes that were HLA-C-restricted (recently identified) and HLA-B-restricted (well studied). Based on public TCR beta signatures, there were indications of CMV infection and of a matching HLA type.

One entry per CDR3 protein results from TCRdb running MiXCR on the reads. The sample holds 680,000 or so distinct CDR3 sequences, 33% seen once. The study's findings and limits: Dominating the ex vivo response were TCR beta clonotypes that were CMV-specific and HLA-C-restricted.

Germline CDR1 SGHTA, CDR2 FQGNSA. CDR3 size: 13 residues. Between the trimmed V and J ends, which lost 8 bases and 8 bases, there was a span of 16 bases. This TCR was sampled from a human donor in good health (CMV status not recorded). Some clones in this sample may be carry-over from other donors' samples. The chain links TRBV7-2 to TRBJ2-1, with D possibly matching TRBD1 (5 bases). Sequenced material: cultured PBMCs, taken from culture after CMV antigen stimulation. This CDR3 reads CASGEEGDDEQFF. For the CDR3, the DNA is TGTGCCAGCGGCGAGGAAGGGGATGATGAGCAGTTCTTC.